Each of the 25 T cell receptor beta chains below was sequenced from the same sample in a study of cytomegalovirus exposure and HLA in healthy donors. PCR used 60 Vbeta primers and 13 Jbeta primers. Using immunoSEQ multiplex PCR, the repertoire was profiled, and TCRdb retains in-frame clones only, with some absent. Its table records about 110,000 clones. The sample taken for sequencing was PBMCs. The origin of the receptors is a man aged 40-49 years in good health and CMV-seropositive.

This chain connects TRBV10-2 to TRBJ2-1; 7 bases are shared with TRBD2. Germline CDR1 and CDR2: WSHSY and SAAADI. V was pared by 7 bases and J by 6 bases, with 12 bases of the junction left unmatched. The CDR3 totals 15 residues. The CDR3 protein is CASTIAGVGINEQFF. The CDR3 nucleotides read TGCGCCAGCACGATCGCGGGAGTAGGGATCAATGAGCAGTTCTTC.

The CDR3 bases are TGTGCCAGCAGTAGCAGGGGCGCCTACGAGCAGTACTTC. Translated, it gives CASSSRGAYEQYF. This sequence joins TRBV28 and TRBJ2-7; D is perhaps TRBD1 (6 bases). The germline V gene encodes CDR1 MDHEN and CDR2 SYDVKM. This CDR3 region has 13 residues. Trimming cost V 5 bases and J 2 bases, with 10 bases left between them. The full variable domain, in which reference TRBV28 and TRBJ2-7 provide the parts outside the CDR3, is DVKVTQSSRYLVKRTGEKVFLECVQDMDHENMFWYRQDPGLGLRLIYFSYDVKMKEKGDIPEGYSVSREKKERFSLILESASTNQTSMYLCASSSRGAYEQYFGPGTRLTVT.

This chain joins TRBV30 and TRBJ2-6, with D hard to call. Germline assignment: CDR1 GTSNPN and CDR2 SVGIG (reference sequence). With 2 bases removed from V and 0 bases from J, the gap between germline ends came to 8 bases. CDR3 length equals 15 residues. DNA for the CDR3: TGTGCCTGGAGTCGGTTTAGCTCTGGGGCCAACGTCCTGACTTTC. Translation: CAWSRFSSGANVLTF.

This chain links TRBV7-8 with TRBJ2-5; 9 nucleotides match TRBD2. Germline-derived CDR1 and CDR2 are SGHVS and FQNEAQ. V lost 2 bases and J lost 5; bases outside the gene matches: 9. The CDR3 is made up of 16 amino acids. CDR3 bases: TGTGCCAGCAGCTTACGCGGGAGGGCCGTTGGGGAGACCCAGTACTTC. Amino acids: CASSLRGRAVGETQYF.

This chain uses TRBV19 with TRBJ1-1, with TRBD1 matching 12 bases. The germline gives CDR1 LNHDA, CDR2 SQIVND (reference sequence). This CDR3 has 13 residues. The junction had 4 bases not matched to a gene; V was cut back by 8 bases and J by 6 bases. CDR3 nucleotides: TGTGCCAGTGGGACAGGGGGCCGGGCTGAAGCTTTCTTT. Encoded protein: CASGTGGRAEAFF. Variable domain in full (rest from reference TRBV19 and TRBJ1-1): DGGITQSPKYLFRKEGQNVTLSCEQNLNHDAMYWYRQDPGQGLRLIYYSQIVNDFQKGDIAEGYSVSREKKESFPLTVTSAQKNPTAFYLCASGTGGRAEAFFGQGTRLTVV.

The rearrangement links TRBV28 to TRBJ2-1, with a tentative D call TRBD1 (5 bases). This CDR3 comprises 15 residues. The ends were cut back, 5 bases at V and 4 bases at J, with 15 bases in the middle. Germline CDR1 is MDHEN and CDR2 is SYDVKM. The CDR3 region has the DNA TGTGCCAGCAGTCCTGGCAGGGTTACATACAATGAGCAGTTCTTC. This translates into CASSPGRVTYNEQFF.

The chain joins TRBV7-8 to TRBJ2-1; D unresolved. Germline CDR1 reads SGHVS; CDR2 reads FQNEAQ. The CDR3 is made up of 11 amino acids. Trimming took off 5 bases at V and 5 bases at J, with 4 bases between the two ends. CDR3 amino acids: CASSLNNEQFF. The CDR3, as DNA: TGTGCCAGCAGCCTTAACAATGAGCAGTTCTTC.

The chain couples TRBV11-2 to TRBJ1-3; 8 bases match TRBD1. Unmatched junction bases numbered 9, after V lost 1 base and J lost 7 bases. From germline, CDR1 is SGHAT and CDR2 FQNNGV. This CDR3 has 16 amino acids. This CDR3 is CASSLVPRDRMNTIYF. The CDR3 nucleotides read TGTGCCAGCAGCTTAGTCCCCCGGGACAGGATGAACACCATATATTTT.

The chain links TRBV7-9 to TRBJ2-7, with TRBD1 matching 7 bases. The V gene end was trimmed by 5 bases and the J gene end by 2 bases; junction bases not matched to a gene: 9. CDR3 length equals 15 residues. In germline, CDR1 is SEHNR, CDR2 FQNEAQ (reference sequence). The CDR3 nucleotides read TGTGCCAGCAGCCTTCCGGGACAGCCGACCTACGAGCAGTACTTC. This codes for CASSLPGQPTYEQYF.

J is TRBJ2-5 and V is TRBV9, with 14 bases identical to TRBD2. V lost 3 bases and J lost 0; bases outside the gene matches: 10. CDR1 and CDR2 (germline): SGDLS, YYNGEE. CDR3 length: 19 residues. CDR3 sequence reads: CASSGPGLAGVGYQETQYF. The CDR3 region has the DNA TGTGCCAGCAGCGGCCCGGGACTAGCGGGAGTGGGGTACCAAGAGACCCAGTACTTC.

CDR3 loop: CASSFSIGTGSYEQYF. The DNA of the CDR3 is TGTGCCAGCAGTTTTTCAATCGGGACAGGGTCCTACGAGCAGTACTTC. The V call is TRBV27, the J call TRBJ2-7; 9 bases are shared with TRBD1. The CDR3 covers 16 residues. Trimming at V came to 3 bases and at J to 1 base, leaving 7 bases not matched to a gene. CDR1 is MNHEY and CDR2 is SMNVEV in the germline V gene (reference sequence).

The chain has TRBV5-1 and TRBJ1-4; a possible D gene is TRBD1 (5 bases). The CDR3 contains 16 residues. Germline V lookup: CDR1 SGHRS, CDR2 YFSETQ. With 0 bases removed from V and 0 bases from J, the gap between germline ends came to 9 bases. In nucleotides, the CDR3 is TGCGCCAGCAGCTTGGGACAGACAACAACTAATGAAAAACTGTTTTTT. Translated, it gives CASSLGQTTTNEKLFF.

The gene calls are TRBV10-2 and TRBJ2-7; D is unclear. Germline V CDR1 and CDR2: WSHSY, SAAADI. The CDR3 spans 15 residues. V lost 6 bases to trimming and J lost 3 bases, with 18 bases between them. Written as DNA, the CDR3 is TGCGCCAGCAGCACCCCCCTAGATCCAAGCTACGAGCAGTACTTC. Translating it yields CASSTPLDPSYEQYF.

The gene calls are TRBV19 and TRBJ2-1; D is possibly TRBD2 (5 bases). The CDR3 is 15 residues long. The germline V and J ends were trimmed by 3 bases and 7 bases, with 16 bases remaining between them. Germline assignment: CDR1 LNHDA and CDR2 SQIVND (reference sequence). The CDR3 DNA follows: TGTGCCAGTAGTATGCGACATACTTCGGGGAATGAGCAGTTCTTC. Its protein product is CASSMRHTSGNEQFF.

The gene calls are TRBV2 and TRBJ2-5; 16 nucleotides agree with TRBD2. Germline trimming cut 6 bases from V and 1 base from J; bases unmatched to any gene: 5. CDR3 length: 17 residues. The germline V gene encodes CDR1 SNHLY and CDR2 FYNNEI. The CDR3 reads CASRGLAGGGFQETQYF. The CDR3 DNA reads as TGTGCCAGCAGGGGACTAGCGGGGGGGGGATTCCAAGAGACCCAGTACTTC.

The chain recombines TRBV5-8 with TRBJ2-7, with 14 positions matching TRBD2. The CDR3 extends over 17 amino acids. The germline CDR1 and CDR2 sequences are SGHTS and YDEGEE. J gave up 6 bases and V 4 bases, and 12 bases lay outside the gene matches. The CDR3 region is CASSPGTSGSRAGEQYF. Here the CDR3 DNA reads TGTGCCAGCAGCCCTGGGACTAGCGGGAGTAGGGCTGGCGAGCAGTACTTC.

This sequence joins TRBV7-2 and TRBJ1-2, with 9 bases that match TRBD1. After removal of 8 bases from V and 7 bases from J, the junction contained 14 bases not matched to a gene. CDR3 length: 15 amino acids. Germline-derived CDR1 and CDR2 are SGHTA and FQGNSA. The CDR3 loop reads CASGNPGQGVSGYTF. The DNA for the CDR3 is TGTGCCAGCGGCAACCCGGGACAGGGAGTGAGTGGCTACACCTTC.

This chain uses TRBV7-3 with TRBJ1-3; D is undetermined. The CDR3 length is 13 residues. The ends were cut back, 4 bases at V and 3 bases at J, with 7 bases in the middle. CDR1 and CDR2 from the germline V gene are SGHTA and FQGTGA. The CDR3 sequence is CASSSGNGNTIYF. The CDR3 bases are TGTGCCAGCAGCTCCGGTAATGGAAACACCATATATTTT.

V usage is TRBV5-1 and J usage is TRBJ2-5, with 14 bases matching TRBD2. V trimming: 3 bases; J trimming: 4 bases; junction bases outside the gene matches: 5. Germline CDR1 and CDR2: SGHRS and YFSETQ. The CDR3 consists of 16 residues. The DNA for the CDR3 is TGCGCCAGCAGCTCCTCGGGACTAGCGGGAGTAGAGACCCAGTACTTC. Encoded protein: CASSSSGLAGVETQYF. Combining the CDR3 with reference TRBV5-1 and TRBJ2-5 gives the whole variable domain KAGVTQTPRYLIKTRGQQVTLSCSPISGHRSVSWYQQTPGQGLQFLFEYFSETQRNKGNFPGRFSGRQFSNSRSEMNVSTLELGDSALYLCASSSSGLAGVETQYFGPGTRLLVL.

This rearrangement joins TRBV14 to TRBJ2-1; a weak D match, TRBD1 (5 bases). This CDR3 comprises 12 residues. Germline V lookup: CDR1 SGHDN, CDR2 FVKESK. Trimming cost V 2 bases and J 7 bases, with 6 bases left between them. Written as DNA, the CDR3 is TGTGCCAGCAGCCAAAGGGGTAATGAGCAGTTCTTC. Translating gives CASSQRGNEQFF.

V and J are TRBV29-1 and TRBJ1-2, with unresolved D. Trimming pared 3 bases from V and 5 bases from J, leaving 7 bases between. Germline V gene sequence: CDR1 SQVTM, CDR2 ANQGSEA. The CDR3 spans 11 residues. The CDR3 loop reads CSVDREYGYTF. The DNA of the CDR3 is TGCAGCGTTGACCGAGAGTATGGCTACACCTTC.

The gene calls are TRBV5-1 and TRBJ2-7; D possibly corresponds to TRBD1 (6 bases). Per germline, CDR1 SGHRS and CDR2 YFSETQ. V gave up 0 bases and J gave up 5 bases, with 15 bases separating them. The CDR3 runs 15 residues. The CDR3 DNA reads TGCGCCAGCAGCTTGGGGTCAGGGGCACTGGACGAGCAGTACTTC. The encoded protein is CASSLGSGALDEQYF.

The chain is built from TRBV30 and TRBJ1-2; 7 bases fit TRBD1. The CDR3 loop spans 11 amino acids. CDR1 GTSNPN and CDR2 SVGIG come from the germline V gene (reference sequence). V was pared by 5 bases and J by 4 bases, with 1 base of the junction left unmatched. CDR3 residues: CAWGTAYGYTF. The CDR3 DNA reads TGTGCCTGGGGGACAGCCTATGGCTACACCTTC.

This chain joins TRBV5-6 and TRBJ1-4; 8 bases match TRBD1. With V trimmed by 0 bases and J by 8 bases, 3 bases remained unmatched. This CDR3 has 14 amino acids. Germline V gene sequence: CDR1 SGHDT, CDR2 YYEEEE. The CDR3 sequence: CASSLGTGREKLFF. The CDR3 region has the DNA TGTGCCAGCAGCTTGGGGACAGGGCGCGAAAAACTGTTTTTT. The full variable domain, completed using reference TRBV5-6 and TRBJ1-4, is DAGVTQSPTHLIKTRGQQVTLRCSPKSGHDTVSWYQQALGQGPQFIFQYYEEEERQRGNFPDRFSGHQFPNYSSELNVNALLLGDSALYLCASSLGTGREKLFFGSGTQLSVL.

This chain joins TRBV7-2 and TRBJ2-5; 8 positions agree with TRBD2. Trimming at V came to 5 bases and at J to 1 base, leaving 6 bases not matched to a gene. The CDR3 runs to 15 residues. Germline CDR1 SGHTA, CDR2 FQGNSA. CDR3 protein: CASSTGGDLQETQYF. The CDR3 DNA sequence: TGTGCCAGCAGCACGGGGGGGGACCTCCAAGAGACCCAGTACTTC.